This TCR beta chain was retrieved from a study of blood T cell repertoires in COVID-19. Study as a whole: The study drew acute and convalescent COVID-19 samples from the United States, Italy and Spain.

J lost 8 bases, V lost 5 bases, and 14 bases had no gene match. In germline, CDR1 is LNHDA, CDR2 SQIVND (reference sequence). The CDR3 loop spans 15 amino acids. The table came from immunoSEQ multiplex PCR; TCRdb's copy has only in-frame clones and leaves some out. The sample holds some 250,000 clones, more than 65% seen once. The sequenced material came from peripheral blood. The origin of this receptor is a man aged 45-60 years with active or convalescent COVID-19. The gene calls are TRBV19 and TRBJ2-5; the match to TRBD2 covers 7 bases. This chain's CDR3 is CASSPSWGGASTQYF. The CDR3 region has the DNA TGTGCCAGTAGTCCTAGCTGGGGGGGTGCTAGCACCCAGTACTTC.